One sample yielded the 26 T cell receptor beta chains listed below, sequenced in a study of blood T cells in healthy people across ages. Using a J-beta primer mix together with a sample-barcoded 5' primer, a second PCR was run for 7 to 11 cycles. MiXCR, run by TCRdb on the 5' RACE reads, gives a single entry per CDR3 protein. The sample records 1.5 million to 2 million distinct CDR3 sequences, 28% being singletons. Sequences were obtained from blood. All receptors come from a young woman in good health.

This sequence joins TRBV7-2 and TRBJ1-2; no clear D. The CDR3 has 15 amino acids. Looked up from germline, CDR1 is SGHTA and CDR2 is FQGNSA. The ends were cut back, 4 bases at V and 1 base at J, with 13 bases in the middle. CDR3 sequence reads: CASSSYEFFNYGYTF. The CDR3 DNA reads as TGTGCCAGCAGCTCGTATGAGTTCTTTAACTATGGCTACACCTTC.

This clonotype was recorded many times. This chain uses TRBV12-3 or TRBV12-4 with TRBJ2-7; 8 nucleotides align to TRBD2. The CDR3 runs to 14 residues. The V segment lost 6 bases and the J segment 6 bases; nucleotides outside the gene matches: 10. The CDR3 nucleotides are TGTGCCAGCAGCCCCCCGGGGGGGCCATCCGAGCAGTACTTC. Amino acid sequence: CASSPPGGPSEQYF.

This clonotype was found many times. The rearrangement links TRBV28 to TRBJ2-4, with 7 bases that match TRBD1. Germline V gene lookup returns CDR1 MDHEN and CDR2 SYDVKM. The length of the CDR3 is 14 residues. V lost 3 bases to trimming and J lost 6 bases; unmatched junction nucleotides: 5. CDR3 in amino acids: CASSLSAGGNIQYF. Here the CDR3 DNA reads TGTGCCAGCAGTTTGAGTGCAGGGGGAAACATTCAGTACTTC.

This clonotype showed up many times. The chain couples TRBV12-3 or TRBV12-4 to TRBJ2-7; D gene unclear. The CDR3 runs 15 residues. V lost 4 bases, J lost 0 bases, and 13 bases lay in between. The CDR3 DNA reads TGTGCCAGCAGTTCCAGAACAGCATCCTCCTACGAGCAGTACTTC. Its translation is CASSSRTASSYEQYF.

The rearrangement uses TRBV5-1 and TRBJ2-1; 14 nucleotides match TRBD2. Trimming removed 2 bases from V and 3 bases from J; junction bases left unmatched: 7. Per the germline V gene, CDR1 is SGHRS and CDR2 is YFSETQ. The CDR3 has 18 amino acids. The CDR3 sequence: CASSFGTSGSGVYNEQFF. The DNA of the CDR3 is TGCGCCAGCAGCTTTGGGACTAGCGGGAGTGGGGTCTACAATGAGCAGTTCTTC.

This clonotype was seen ten or more times. The gene calls are TRBV29-1 and TRBJ2-3; 7 bases fit TRBD1. From germline, CDR1 is SQVTM and CDR2 ANQGSEA. After removal of 4 bases from V and 3 bases from J, the junction contained 1 base not matched to a gene. The CDR3 covers 12 residues. The CDR3 spells CSVGQGTDTQYF. The DNA for the CDR3 is TGCAGCGTTGGACAGGGAACAGATACGCAGTATTTT.

The chain uses TRBV20-1 and TRBJ1-5, with D perhaps TRBD1 (5 bases). Trimming left V 6 bases short and J 5 bases short, with 17 bases between. The CDR3 is 14 amino acids. Per germline, CDR1 DFQATT and CDR2 SNEGSKA (reference sequence). CDR3 sequence (DNA): TGCAGTGCCCCACCGGCAGGACAAGATCAGCCCCAGCATTTT. Encoded protein: CSAPPAGQDQPQHF.

This clonotype showed up just a few times. The CDR3 sequence: CASSRLDREGDTQYF. CDR3 bases: TGTGCCAGCAGCCGCTTGGACAGGGAGGGAGATACGCAGTATTTT. The chain uses TRBV3-1 and TRBJ2-3; weak D call: TRBD1 (8 bases). CDR1 and CDR2 from the germline V gene are LGHDT and YNNKEL (reference sequence). V lost 4 bases to trimming and J lost 5 bases, with 16 bases between them. This CDR3 is 15 amino acids long.

The rearrangement links TRBV7-6 to TRBJ2-3, with D perhaps matching TRBD1 or TRBD2 (5 bases each). The V end lost 11 bases, the J end lost 4 bases, and 13 bases lay between the germline ends. This CDR3 has 12 amino acids. Germline CDR1 is SGHVS and CDR2 is FNYEAQ. The CDR3 DNA is TGTGCCGCCGGGACGACCCCAGATACGCAGTATTTT. Amino acids: CAAGTTPDTQYF.

This clonotype was seen only a few times. The CDR3 is CASGSRGEGYGYTF. The CDR3 nucleotides read TGTGCCAGCGGGTCCAGGGGGGAAGGCTATGGCTACACCTTC. The chain uses TRBV6-5 and TRBJ1-2; 7 positions agree with TRBD1. The CDR3 has 14 residues. In germline, CDR1 is MNHEY, CDR2 SVGAGI. V lost 8 bases and J lost 4; bases outside the gene matches: 10.

This clonotype came up many times. This chain uses TRBV24-1 with TRBJ1-6, with D hard to call. V lost 8 bases and J lost 2, with 18 bases in between. The CDR3 has 17 amino acids. CDR1 and CDR2 from the germline V gene are KGHDR and SFDVKD. CDR3 residues: CATNGVPGDTYNSPLHF. As DNA, the CDR3 is TGTGCCACCAACGGGGTCCCGGGAGATACCTATAATTCACCCCTCCACTTT.

This chain connects TRBV5-6 to TRBJ2-4, with 8 bases identical to TRBD1. The J call may be wrong; the DNA end is better matched by TRBJ2-7. This CDR3 spans 15 amino acids. Per germline, CDR1 SGHDT and CDR2 YYEEEE. The CDR3 region has the DNA TGTGCCAGCAGCTGGGGGACAGGTAGCGTCTACGAGCAGTACTTC. It specifies CASSWGTGSVYEQYF.

This clonotype turned up a few times. This chain joins TRBV2 and TRBJ2-3; perhaps TRBD1 as D (5 bases). The CDR3 extends over 13 amino acids. The V gene lost 3 bases and the J gene lost 2 bases, with 6 bases spanning the gap. The V gene's germline CDR1 is SNHLY and CDR2 FYNNEI. CDR3 bases: TGTGCCAGCAGTGAGACAGACACAGATACGCAGTATTTT. The encoded protein is CASSETDTDTQYF.

Ten or more counts support this clonotype. The chain couples TRBV19 to TRBJ2-7; 10 bases match TRBD2. The CDR3 contains 13 residues. The V segment lost 7 bases and the J segment 3 bases; nucleotides outside the gene matches: 3. Germline V gene lookup returns CDR1 LNHDA and CDR2 SQIVND (reference sequence). The CDR3 nucleotides are TGTGCCAGTAAGCCTAGCGGGGGCTACGAGCAGTACTTC. It codes for CASKPSGGYEQYF.

This clonotype was observed at least ten times. The chain carries TRBV7-9 and TRBJ1-5, with D unresolved. V was cut by 4 bases and J by 3 bases, with 19 bases left in between. This CDR3 spans 17 amino acids. Looked up from germline, CDR1 is SEHNR and CDR2 is FQNEAQ (reference sequence). CDR3 in DNA: TGTGCCAGCAGCTCGGAAACCACAAGAGGGTCCAATCAGCCCCAGCATTTT. Protein: CASSSETTRGSNQPQHF.

The V gene is TRBV20-1, the J gene TRBJ2-4; 9 nucleotides agree with TRBD1. The J call may not be correct, given that the DNA end is closer to TRBJ2-7. CDR3 length: 14 amino acids. Germline V gene data show CDR1 as DFQATT and CDR2 as SNEGSKA (reference sequence). The CDR3 DNA reads as TGCAGTGCTCTGGGGGACAGGGCCTCCTACGAGCAGTACTTC. Residues: CSALGDRASYEQYF.

The chain recombines TRBV7-9 with TRBJ2-1; 9 bases match TRBD2. This CDR3 region has 17 residues. Germline values: CDR1 SEHNR, CDR2 FQNEAQ (reference sequence). With 4 bases clipped from V and 4 bases from J, the junction kept 11 bases outside the gene matches. The CDR3 nucleotides are TGTGCCAGCAGCTCCCTAGGTCGTAGCGGGGGTTACAATGAGCAGTTCTTC. This sequence encodes CASSSLGRSGGYNEQFF.

V is TRBV5-6 and J is TRBJ2-1; 8 nucleotides align to TRBD1. With 4 bases clipped from V and 3 bases from J, the junction kept 6 bases outside the gene matches. Germline CDR1 reads SGHDT; CDR2 reads YYEEEE. The CDR3 is 15 residues long. CDR3 in DNA: TGTGCCAGCAGCCACCGGGACAGGAACTACAATGAGCAGTTCTTC. Translating gives CASSHRDRNYNEQFF.

This clonotype came up many times. This sequence joins TRBV29-1 and TRBJ2-1, with 8 bases aligning to TRBD2. Germline trimming cut 4 bases from V and 8 bases from J; bases unmatched to any gene: 7. Germline-derived CDR1 and CDR2 are SQVTM and ANQGSEA. The CDR3 extends over 13 amino acids. CDR3 region: CSVVPGLAYEQFF. The CDR3 region has the DNA TGCAGCGTTGTGCCCGGACTAGCCTATGAGCAGTTCTTC.

A few counts support this clonotype. J is TRBJ1-5 and V is TRBV10-3; possibly TRBD1 for D (6 bases). CDR3 length: 17 amino acids. Per germline, CDR1 ENHRY and CDR2 SYGVKD. The V and J ends lost 0 bases and 0 bases respectively, with 12 bases between them. The CDR3, as DNA: TGTGCCATCAGTGAGTCGGAGGGGGTTCGTAGCAATCAGCCCCAGCATTTT. Its translation is CAISESEGVRSNQPQHF.

This clonotype was seen a handful of times. This rearrangement joins TRBV7-9 to TRBJ2-1; 11 bases agree with TRBD2. This CDR3 spans 15 amino acids. Germline CDR1 is SEHNR and CDR2 is FQNEAQ (reference sequence). After removal of 5 bases from V and 8 bases from J, the junction contained 8 bases not matched to a gene. This CDR3 is CASSLSLAGGHEQFF. The DNA of the CDR3 is TGTGCCAGCAGCCTTTCTCTAGCGGGGGGACATGAGCAGTTCTTC.

For this clonotype: Germline is not matched at one junction end, which may reflect a read error. The CDR3 region is CASSLMVQQADTQYF. The DNA for the CDR3 is TGTGCCAGCAGCTTAATGGTCCAACAGGCAGATACACAGTATTTT. The chain employs TRBV7-2 and TRBJ2-3; tentatively, D is TRBD1 (5 bases). The CDR3 has 15 residues. CDR1 and CDR2 (germline): SGHTA, FQGNSA.

This clonotype came up a few times. The rearrangement links TRBV5-1 to TRBJ2-4, with D possibly called TRBD1 or TRBD2 (5 bases each). The DNA end lines up better with TRBJ2-7; the J call may be wrong. The CDR3 has 14 residues. Germline CDR1 reads SGHRS; CDR2 reads YFSETQ. CDR3 amino acids: CASSLDGANYEQYF. The CDR3 DNA reads as TGCGCCAGCAGCTTGGACGGGGCGAACTACGAGCAGTACTTC.

This clonotype turned up a few times. The V call is TRBV5-1, the J call TRBJ2-5, with TRBD2 matching over 9 bases. Per germline, CDR1 SGHRS and CDR2 YFSETQ. Trimming cost V 3 bases and J 1 base; bases outside gene matches: 10. The CDR3 runs to 17 residues. CDR3 protein: CASSSQLSGGSQETQYF. The CDR3 region has the DNA TGCGCCAGCAGCTCACAACTAAGCGGGGGGTCCCAAGAGACCCAGTACTTC. The full variable domain, in which reference TRBV5-1 and TRBJ2-5 provide the parts outside the CDR3, is KAGVTQTPRYLIKTRGQQVTLSCSPISGHRSVSWYQQTPGQGLQFLFEYFSETQRNKGNFPGRFSGRQFSNSRSEMNVSTLELGDSALYLCASSSQLSGGSQETQYFGPGTRLLVL.

This clonotype was seen only a few times. The rearrangement links TRBV12-5 to TRBJ1-2; TRBD1 might be the D (6 bases). Germline V lookup: CDR1 LGHNT, CDR2 FRNRAP. V was cut by 4 bases and J by 7 bases, with 16 bases left in between. CDR3 length equals 14 residues. CDR3 in DNA: TGTGCTAGTGGTTCGGGAACAGGGAAGGGTGGCTACACCTTC. It encodes CASGSGTGKGGYTF.

This clonotype was found many times. The V gene is TRBV9, the J gene TRBJ1-2; tentatively, D is TRBD1 (5 bases). CDR1 is SGDLS and CDR2 is YYNGEE in the germline V gene. The CDR3 has 14 residues. V lost 1 base and J 4 bases, leaving 11 bases between the germline ends. CDR3 nucleotides: TGTGCCAGCAGCGTACAGGAAGGGGCCTATGGCTACACCTTC. This translates into CASSVQEGAYGYTF.